These 29 T cell receptor beta chains were all obtained from the same sample, sequenced in a study of cytomegalovirus exposure and HLA in healthy donors. The PCR employed 60 Vbeta primers together with 13 Jbeta primers. Sequencing used immunoSEQ multiplex PCR; TCRdb keeps in-frame clones, though not all of them. The repertoire holds about 130,000 clones, over 65% seen once, with roughly a tenth in the top ten. The sample comprised PBMCs. The receptors stem from a man aged 25 to 40 in good health and CMV-seropositive.

This chain joins TRBV5-1 and TRBJ2-7, with 10 bases fitting TRBD2. Trimming cost V 5 bases and J 3 bases; bases outside gene matches: 8. The CDR3 is made up of 15 amino acids. Germline V gives CDR1 SGHRS, CDR2 YFSETQ. The chain's CDR3 is CASSLTSGPYYEQYF. The CDR3 region has the DNA TGCGCCAGCAGTTTGACTAGCGGGCCCTACTACGAGCAGTACTTC.

This clone showed up just a few times. This chain uses TRBV29-1 with TRBJ2-7; 8 nucleotides match TRBD1. CDR1 is SQVTM, CDR2 ANQGSEA, per germline. Unmatched junction bases numbered 6, after V lost 0 bases and J lost 2 bases. CDR3 length equals 15 residues. CDR3 nucleotide sequence: TGCAGCGTTGAAGATGGTCGGGACAGGACCTACGAGCAGTACTTC. It is translated as CSVEDGRDRTYEQYF.

The chain has TRBV10-1 and TRBJ2-7; D possibly corresponds to TRBD1 (5 bases). The CDR3 consists of 13 residues. Germline CDR1 WNHNN, CDR2 SYGVQD (reference sequence). V lost 4 bases and J lost 6, with 13 bases in between. CDR3 amino acids: CASSGTRGGEQYF. The DNA of the CDR3 is TGCGCCAGCAGTGGGACAAGGGGTGGCGAGCAGTACTTC.

Only a few counts were recorded for this clone. The chain recombines TRBV6-6 with TRBJ2-5; 8 nucleotides agree with TRBD2. V was clipped by 4 bases and J by 0 bases; unmatched bases: 7. Germline loops: CDR1 MNHNY, CDR2 SVGAGI (reference sequence). This CDR3 contains 16 residues. CDR3 nucleotide sequence: TGTGCCAGCAGTTTTCGAACTAGCGGATACCAAGAGACCCAGTACTTC. It is translated as CASSFRTSGYQETQYF.

This sequence joins TRBV7-6 and TRBJ2-2; 12 bases are a match to TRBD2. Germline CDR1 reads SGHVS; CDR2 reads FNYEAQ. This CDR3 is 21 amino acids long. With V trimmed by 0 bases and J by 5 bases, 16 bases remained unmatched. The CDR3 DNA is TGTGCCAGCAGCTTAGCCCCCCCCTGGGGACTAGCGGGTCCCCGAACCGGGGAGCTGTTTTTT. This encodes CASSLAPPWGLAGPRTGELFF.

V usage is TRBV28 and J usage is TRBJ2-3, with 16 bases that match TRBD2. Germline lookup yields CDR1 MDHEN and CDR2 SYDVKM. The junction had 4 bases not matched to a gene; V was cut back by 4 bases and J by 3 bases. The CDR3 runs to 17 residues. The CDR3 loop is CASSSRGLAGGTDTQYF. Here the CDR3 DNA reads TGTGCCAGCAGTTCTCGGGGACTAGCGGGAGGGACAGATACGCAGTATTTT.

The rearrangement uses TRBV2 and TRBJ1-5; TRBD1 agrees at 8 bases. The germline V gene has CDR1 SNHLY and CDR2 FYNNEI. J was trimmed by 4 bases and V by 4 bases; bases with no gene match: 3. This CDR3 is 14 amino acids long. CDR3 protein: CASSAGQGNQPQHF. Written as DNA, the CDR3 is TGTGCCAGCAGTGCCGGACAGGGAAATCAGCCCCAGCATTTT.

The chain links TRBV14 to TRBJ2-7; 10 nucleotides line up with TRBD2. Per the germline V gene, CDR1 is SGHDN and CDR2 is FVKESK. With V trimmed by 3 bases and J by 2 bases, 4 bases remained unmatched. The CDR3 totals 15 residues. Here the CDR3 DNA reads TGTGCCAGCAGCCACCTAGCGGGAGAGCCCTACGAGCAGTACTTC. Protein sequence: CASSHLAGEPYEQYF.

The genes are TRBV18 and TRBJ2-2; D may be TRBD1 (5 bases). V lost 6 bases and J 3 bases, leaving 8 bases between the germline ends. Germline CDR1 KGHSH, CDR2 LQKENI. This CDR3 is built from 13 residues. CDR3: CASSQGYTGELFF. The CDR3 nucleotides are TGTGCCAGCTCCCAGGGCTACACCGGGGAGCTGTTTTTT.

Points on this clone: The junction and the germline gene differ at one end; a read error may be behind it. The genes are TRBV7-9 and TRBJ1-4; a possible D gene is TRBD1 (5 bases). CDR1 SEHNR and CDR2 FQNEAQ come from the germline V gene (reference sequence). This CDR3 spans 11 amino acids. CDR3: CASSPVGVVIF. For the CDR3, the DNA is TGTGCCAGCAGCCCTGTAGGGGTAGTGATTTTT.

V is TRBV27 and J is TRBJ1-3, with D unresolved. V was trimmed by 6 bases and J by 4 bases, leaving 10 bases between them. This CDR3 region has 13 residues. Germline CDR1 MNHEY, CDR2 SMNVEV (reference sequence). The CDR3 is CASSLTQGNTIYF. The CDR3 DNA follows: TGTGCCAGCAGCCTAACACAGGGAAACACCATATATTTT.

The J gene is TRBJ2-1, the V gene TRBV7-9; D may be TRBD2 (5 bases). The CDR3 spans 13 residues. V lost 2 bases and J lost 4, with 6 bases in between. Germline V lookup: CDR1 SEHNR, CDR2 FQNEAQ (reference sequence). The DNA of the CDR3 is TGTGCCAGCAGCTTACGGGAATACAATGAGCAGTTCTTC. It is translated as CASSLREYNEQFF.

J is TRBJ2-2 and V is TRBV2; D gene ambiguous. The CDR3 spans 15 residues. Trimming left V 6 bases short and J 7 bases short, with 18 bases between. Per the germline V gene, CDR1 is SNHLY and CDR2 is FYNNEI. The CDR3 reads CASRTRLFVGGELFF. The DNA for the CDR3 is TGTGCCAGCAGAACAAGACTGTTCGTCGGCGGGGAGCTGTTTTTT.

This clone was counted a single time. The chain combines TRBV29-1 with TRBJ2-4, with 14 positions matching TRBD2. The CDR3 extends over 17 amino acids. The germline V gene encodes CDR1 SQVTM and CDR2 ANQGSEA. Trimming took 5 bases from V and 1 from J; bases not matched to a gene: 7. CDR3 region: CSVLGTSGSSAKNIQYF. The CDR3 nucleotides read TGCAGCGTTCTCGGGACTAGCGGGAGTTCGGCCAAAAACATTCAGTACTTC.

The chain combines TRBV27 with TRBJ2-3; 8 bases are shared with TRBD1. This CDR3 contains 17 residues. J gave up 5 bases and V 3 bases, and 13 bases lay outside the gene matches. Germline V gene lookup returns CDR1 MNHEY and CDR2 SMNVEV (reference sequence). Here the CDR3 DNA reads TGTGCCAGCAGTTTTTCCGTCCAGGGGGCTTATGGAGATACGCAGTATTTT. Translated, it gives CASSFSVQGAYGDTQYF.

This clone showed up just once. The chain recombines TRBV6-4 with TRBJ2-3; TRBD1 matches 7 bases. Germline assignment: CDR1 MRHNA and CDR2 SNTAGT. V dropped 2 bases and J dropped 9; count of bases not matched to a gene: 11. The CDR3 has 15 amino acids. CDR3 nucleotide sequence: TGTGCCAGCAGTGACCCCGCACGACAGGGCGGAACGCAGTATTTT. Residues: CASSDPARQGGTQYF.

The V and J genes are TRBV4-3 and TRBJ2-1, with 15 positions matching TRBD2. Germline assignment: CDR1 LGHNA and CDR2 YSLEER. CDR3 length: 16 amino acids. The V gene end was trimmed by 6 bases and the J gene end by 7 bases; junction bases not matched to a gene: 7. Written as DNA, the CDR3 is TGCGCCAGCAGTTGGACTAGCGGGAGGGCCAAGAATGAGCAGTTCTTC. Amino acids: CASSWTSGRAKNEQFF.

The chain joins TRBV30 to TRBJ1-4, with D tentatively TRBD1 (6 bases). Trimming shortened V by 4 bases and J by 4 bases, and 16 bases separated the two germline ends. Germline V gives CDR1 GTSNPN, CDR2 SVGIG (reference sequence). The CDR3 totals 15 residues. CDR3 sequence reads: CAWNEGWGLNEKLFF. In DNA, the CDR3 is TGTGCCTGGAACGAAGGCTGGGGGCTTAATGAAAAACTGTTTTTT.

The rearrangement uses TRBV4-1 and TRBJ2-3, with D possibly matching TRBD2 (6 bases). CDR1 is MGHRA, CDR2 YSYEKL, per germline. V was trimmed by 7 bases and J by 2 bases, leaving 13 bases between them. The CDR3 runs 14 residues. The DNA for the CDR3 is TGCGCCAGCAAAATGGCGGGGCCCACAGATACGCAGTATTTT. Its protein is CASKMAGPTDTQYF.

The J gene is TRBJ2-5, the V gene TRBV2, with D possibly matching TRBD1 (6 bases). In germline, CDR1 is SNHLY, CDR2 FYNNEI. Trimming pared 7 bases from V and 5 bases from J, leaving 8 bases between. This CDR3 spans 11 amino acids. CDR3 coding DNA: TGTGCCAGCAACAGGGCGGAGACCCAGTACTTC. Translation: CASNRAETQYF.

The chain joins TRBV18 to TRBJ1-5, with a tentative D call TRBD1 (5 bases). Trimming removed 3 bases at V and 0 bases at J, with 18 bases between. The CDR3 is 18 residues long. In germline, CDR1 is KGHSH, CDR2 LQKENI. Here the CDR3 reads CASSPGIQASASNQPQHF. Here the CDR3 DNA reads TGTGCCAGCTCACCTGGTATACAGGCCAGTGCTAGCAATCAGCCCCAGCATTTT.

The gene calls are TRBV19 and TRBJ2-1; D unresolved. The germline V gene has CDR1 LNHDA and CDR2 SQIVND (reference sequence). CDR3 size: 11 residues. The V gene lost 5 bases and the J gene lost 8 bases, with 7 bases spanning the gap. Here the CDR3 reads CASSLGHEQFF. In DNA, the CDR3 is TGTGCCAGTAGTTTAGGGCATGAGCAGTTCTTC.

This chain uses TRBV5-1 with TRBJ2-1; TRBD1 is a possible D gene (5 bases). V lost 5 bases, J lost 2 bases, and 8 bases lay in between. CDR1 and CDR2 (germline): SGHRS, YFSETQ. There are 13 residues in the CDR3. The CDR3 nucleotides read TGCGCCAGCAGGACAGAAGCCTACAATGAGCAGTTCTTC. Its translation: CASRTEAYNEQFF.

Only one count was recorded for this clone. J is TRBJ2-3 and V is TRBV19; D call uncertain. The CDR3 is 14 residues long. Germline V gene sequence: CDR1 LNHDA, CDR2 SQIVND (reference sequence). The V end was cut by 5 bases, the J end by 0 bases, with 9 bases between. CDR3 in amino acids: CASSAAVSTDTQYF. The DNA for the CDR3 is TGTGCCAGTAGTGCGGCTGTCAGCACAGATACGCAGTATTTT.

V gene TRBV15 combines with J gene TRBJ2-3; 10 positions match TRBD2. Trimming took 2 bases from V and 0 from J; bases not matched to a gene: 5. This CDR3 has 17 residues. CDR1 and CDR2 (germline): LNHNV, YYDKDF (reference sequence). In DNA form, the CDR3 reads TGTGCCACCAGCAGAACCCTTAGCGGGGGGAGCACAGATACGCAGTATTTT. This gives the protein CATSRTLSGGSTDTQYF.

The chain couples TRBV7-2 to TRBJ1-1; TRBD1 aligns across 7 bases. This CDR3 has 14 amino acids. The germline gives CDR1 SGHTA, CDR2 FQGNSA. The J segment lost 3 bases and the V segment lost 5 bases, leaving 6 bases of the junction unmatched. The DNA of the CDR3 is TGTGCCAGCAGCCCCAGCAGGGGGGACACTGAAGCTTTCTTT. The encoded protein is CASSPSRGDTEAFF.

This chain connects TRBV30 to TRBJ1-1; D unclear. V was shortened by 4 bases and J by 7 bases, with 16 bases between the two germline ends. Germline lookup yields CDR1 GTSNPN and CDR2 SVGIG (reference sequence). This CDR3 comprises 13 residues. The chain's CDR3 is CAWTEQLLSEAFF. In DNA, the CDR3 is TGTGCCTGGACAGAGCAGCTACTAAGTGAAGCTTTCTTT.

The chain combines TRBV6-6 with TRBJ2-3, with TRBD2 identical over 10 bases. Germline CDR1 and CDR2: MNHNY and SVGAGI (reference sequence). This CDR3 has 14 residues. V shed 10 bases and J 8 bases; nucleotides not matched to a gene: 12. This CDR3 reads CATRGGPSGGTQYF. In DNA form, the CDR3 reads TGTGCCACCCGAGGGGGGCCTAGCGGGGGTACGCAGTATTTT.

The chain carries TRBV11-2 and TRBJ2-7; D perhaps matches TRBD1 (5 bases). This CDR3 is built from 12 residues. CDR1 and CDR2 from the germline V gene are SGHAT and FQNNGV. V was shortened by 5 bases and J by 6 bases, with 11 bases between the two germline ends. CDR3 sequence (DNA): TGTGCCAGCAGCCAGGATCAGGGCGAGCAGTACTTC. The encoded protein is CASSQDQGEQYF.